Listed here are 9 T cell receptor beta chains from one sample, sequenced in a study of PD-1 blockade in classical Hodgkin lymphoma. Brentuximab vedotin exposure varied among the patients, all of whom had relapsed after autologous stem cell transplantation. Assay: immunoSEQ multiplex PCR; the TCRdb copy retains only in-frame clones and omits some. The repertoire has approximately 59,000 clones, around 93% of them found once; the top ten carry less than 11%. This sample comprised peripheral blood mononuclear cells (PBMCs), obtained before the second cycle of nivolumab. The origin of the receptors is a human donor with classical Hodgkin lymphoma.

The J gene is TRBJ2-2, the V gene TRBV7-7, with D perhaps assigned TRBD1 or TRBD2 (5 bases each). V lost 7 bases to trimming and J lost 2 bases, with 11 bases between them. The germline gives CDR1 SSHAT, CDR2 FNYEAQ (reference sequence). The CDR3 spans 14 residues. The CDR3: CASTERGNTGELFF. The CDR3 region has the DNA TGTGCCAGCACTGAGAGGGGAAACACCGGGGAGCTGTTTTTT. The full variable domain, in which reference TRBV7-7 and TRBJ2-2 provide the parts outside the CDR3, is GAGVSQSPRYKVTKRGQDVTLRCDPISSHATLYWYQQALGQGPEFLTYFNYEAQPDKSGLPSDRFSAERPEGSISTLTIQRTEQRDSAMYRCASTERGNTGELFFGEGSRLTVL.

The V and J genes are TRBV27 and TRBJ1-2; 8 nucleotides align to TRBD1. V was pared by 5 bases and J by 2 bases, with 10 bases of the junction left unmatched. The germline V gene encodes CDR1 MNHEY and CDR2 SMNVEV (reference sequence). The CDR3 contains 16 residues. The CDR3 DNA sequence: TGTGCCAGCAGTCCCCAACCGACAGGGGCCAACTATGGCTACACCTTC. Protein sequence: CASSPQPTGANYGYTF.

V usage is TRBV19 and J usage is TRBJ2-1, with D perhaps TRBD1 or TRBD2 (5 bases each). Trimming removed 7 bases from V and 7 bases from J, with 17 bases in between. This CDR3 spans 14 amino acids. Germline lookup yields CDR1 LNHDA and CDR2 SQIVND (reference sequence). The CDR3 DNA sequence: TGTGCCAGTAACTCCGCGAGGGGCGGGAATGAGCAGTTCTTC. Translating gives CASNSARGGNEQFF.

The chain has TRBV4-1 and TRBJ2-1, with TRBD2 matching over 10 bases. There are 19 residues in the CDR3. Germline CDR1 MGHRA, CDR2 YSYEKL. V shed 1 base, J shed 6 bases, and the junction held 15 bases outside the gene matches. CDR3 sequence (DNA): TGCGCCAGCAGCCAAGTAGTGTCTAGCGGGGGCGACTGGGGCAATGAGCAGTTCTTC. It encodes CASSQVVSSGGDWGNEQFF.

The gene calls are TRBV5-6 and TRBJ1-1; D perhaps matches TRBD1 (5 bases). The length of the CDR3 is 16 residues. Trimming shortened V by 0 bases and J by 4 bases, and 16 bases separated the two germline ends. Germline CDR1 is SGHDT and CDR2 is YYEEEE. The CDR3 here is CASSLGFVEGPTEAFF. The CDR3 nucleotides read TGTGCCAGCAGCTTGGGGTTCGTAGAGGGACCCACTGAAGCTTTCTTT.

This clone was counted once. The CDR3 nucleotides read TGTGCCAGCAGTAGGTCGGCAGGGTCCGAGCAGTACTTC. Translated, it gives CASSRSAGSEQYF. The J gene is TRBJ2-7, the V gene TRBV2; TRBD1 might be the D (5 bases). Germline V gene data show CDR1 as SNHLY and CDR2 as FYNNEI. V lost 5 bases, J lost 6 bases, and 14 bases lay in between. This CDR3 comprises 13 residues.

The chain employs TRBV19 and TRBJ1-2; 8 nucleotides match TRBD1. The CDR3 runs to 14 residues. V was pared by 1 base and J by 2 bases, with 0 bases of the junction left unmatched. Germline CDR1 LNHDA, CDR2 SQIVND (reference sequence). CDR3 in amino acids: CASSIGQGNYGYTF. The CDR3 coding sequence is TGTGCCAGTAGTATAGGACAGGGGAACTATGGCTACACCTTC.

The CDR3 DNA reads as TGTGCCAGCAGCCCTACGTGGGGGCCCCAAGAGACCCAGTACTTC. It is translated as CASSPTWGPQETQYF. The rearrangement joins TRBV6-6 to TRBJ2-5; D might be TRBD1 (6 bases). Trimming left V 6 bases short and J 1 base short, with 15 bases between. Germline values: CDR1 MNHNY, CDR2 SVGAGI (reference sequence). CDR3 length equals 15 residues.

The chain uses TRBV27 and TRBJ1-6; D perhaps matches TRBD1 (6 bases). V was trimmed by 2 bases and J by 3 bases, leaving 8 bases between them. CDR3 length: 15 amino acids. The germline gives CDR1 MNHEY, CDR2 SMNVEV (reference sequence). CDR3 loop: CASSLVGGYNSPLHF. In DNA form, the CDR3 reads TGTGCCAGCAGTTTAGTAGGGGGCTATAATTCACCCCTCCACTTT.